These 4 T cell receptor beta chains share one sample of origin, sequenced in a study of vaccination and CD4 T cells after COVID-19 (dated by TCRdb to the early 2020s). The treatment or condition label of this sample denotes: roughly 11-day PBMC culture with coronavirus spike peptide pools or control peptides (ViraFEST assay). Antigens for these TCRs are unknown. Library construction relied on PCR. Sequenced on an Illumina iSeq 100. DNA from cultured CD4+ T cells was subjected to TCR sequencing with the Oncomine TCR Beta short-read assay at the Johns Hopkins FTIC core. TCRdb handled the public reads itself, with Q25 trimming in fastp and clone calling in MiXCR, and kept productive beta chains. Every CDR3 protein is listed once, alongside the most common genes and DNA of its rows. This sample lists 11,000 or so distinct CDR3 sequences; around 40% were detected once. The ten largest make up less than 45% of the sample.

Sequenced sample: CD4+ T cells from blood, cultured in vitro. The receptors originated from a human donor who had recovered from COVID-19.

CDR3 protein: CASSEVAGGRGLSPLHF. CDR3 coding DNA: TGTGCCAGCAGTGAAGTGGCAGGGGGCAGAGGCCTTTCACCCCTCCACTTT. The V call is TRBV6-1, the J call TRBJ1-6; 8 positions agree with TRBD1. After removal of 1 base from V and 9 bases from J, the junction contained 11 bases not matched to a gene. The CDR3 is 17 amino acids. Looked up from germline, CDR1 is MNHNS and CDR2 is SASEGT.

CDR3 DNA: TGTGCCAGCAGTTATCGGGGGCACACCGGGGAGCTGTTTTTT. This sequence encodes CASSYRGHTGELFF. The rearrangement links TRBV27 to TRBJ2-2; D assignment may be TRBD1 or TRBD2 (6 bases each). The CDR3 is 14 residues long. Germline assignment: CDR1 MNHEY and CDR2 SMNVEV (reference sequence). V shed 4 bases and J shed 3 bases, with 9 bases lying between them.

In its sample, this clonotype was seen once. The gene calls are TRBV2 and TRBJ2-6; D assignment may be TRBD1 or TRBD2 (5 bases each). The CDR3 has 16 amino acids. Deletions cut 7 bases from V and 0 bases from J, with 13 bases between. Germline CDR1 SNHLY, CDR2 FYNNEI. The CDR3: CASTRDAGSGANVLTF. In nucleotides, the CDR3 is TGTGCCAGCACCCGGGACGCGGGCTCTGGGGCCAACGTCCTGACTTTC.

The genes are TRBV6-1 and TRBJ2-1; tentative D call: TRBD1 (6 bases). Germline-derived CDR1 and CDR2 are MNHNS and SASEGT. The CDR3 sequence is 16 residues long. Trimming removed 0 bases from V and 8 bases from J, with 17 bases in between. The CDR3 DNA follows: TGTGCCAGCAGTGAAGCGGTAACATGGTGGGGGCATGAGCAGTTCTTC. Protein: CASSEAVTWWGHEQFF.